This T cell receptor beta chain was sequenced for a study of vaccination and CD4 T cells after COVID-19 (dated by TCRdb to 2021 to 2024). Turning to the overall study: Convalescent patients had a positive SARS-CoV-2 result on nasal swab PCR, and of these patients, nine had mild disease and one had severe disease. For stimulating the cultures, overlapping spike peptide pools were used, derived from SARS-CoV-2 as well as from the common cold coronaviruses HCoV-NL63, HCoV-OC43 and HCoV-229E. The convalescent cohort included six males and four females, with two Hispanic individuals, seven Caucasians, two Asians and one multiracial person. In control cultures, a CEFX viral epitope pool was used as positive control, an HIV-1 Nef peptide pool was used as negative control, or no peptide was added. Each participant got two doses of either the Pfizer-BioNTech BNT162b2 vaccine (n=8) or the Moderna mRNA-1273 vaccine (n=2). In 10 COVID-19 convalescent patients and a handful of infection-naive healthy vaccine recipients, the spike-specific CD4+ TCR repertoire before mRNA vaccination was compared with the repertoire after mRNA vaccination. Post-COVID blood samples were collected from convalescent patients a median of around 100 days after diagnosis, with a range of roughly 30 to 170 days. Post-vaccine blood samples were taken a median of approximately 70 days after the second vaccine dose, with a range of roughly 13 to 250 days. General study outcomes and caveats: An increase in the median number of SARS-CoV-2-reactive clonotypes from approximately 21 after infection to roughly 39 after vaccination was observed, but the change was not found to be significant. In convalescent patients, a median about 86% of post-vaccine SARS-CoV-2-reactive clones were detected only after vaccination, suggesting vaccine-specific priming. Only a relatively small number of convalescent patients were included in the study, and early timepoints following natural infection were not analyzed. Nearly all vaccine-specific clones in convalescent patients (304 of 307) were mono-reactive for SARS-CoV-2 spike rather than cross-reactive with common cold coronaviruses.

The CDR3 starts with the cysteine, ends with the phenylalanine, and has 15 residues. Only CDR3 DNA remains: 45 bases, in frame from the first base. Unmatched junction bases come to 6, with V trimmed by 2 bases and J by 3 bases. CDR1 and CDR2, per the germline V gene (reference sequence), are SGHNT and YYREEE. The treatment or condition label, as the study defines it: roughly nine-day PBMC culture with coronavirus spike peptide pools or control peptides (ViraFEST assay). The study used the ViraFEST assay, which expanded antigen-specific T cells with peptide pools and then identified expanded clonotypes by TCR sequencing. The positive SARS-CoV-2 PCR tests of the convalescent patients were dated from March to December 2020, before the Alpha, Beta and Delta variants emerged in the United States. Each well held 2 million or so PBMCs cultured in IMDM containing approximately 5% human AB serum and approximately 9.6 IU/ml IL-2, with 9 to 10 ug/ml peptide pools added. On days 3 and 7, half of the culture medium was replaced with fresh IL-2-containing medium. After less than 12 days of culture, CD4+ T cells were isolated by negative selection using the EasySep CD4+ T cell isolation kit. PBMCs were separated from whole blood using Ficoll-Paque Plus gradient centrifugation and then either used fresh or cryopreserved at -140C. Triplicate wells were generally used for each culture condition.

As concerns this clonotype: Its cognate antigen has yet to be identified. Base quality data are lacking; no much larger clone is found one base away.

The library was obtained by PCR. DNA from cultured CD4+ T cells was subjected to TCR sequencing with the Oncomine TCR Beta short-read assay at the Johns Hopkins FTIC core. The QIAamp micro DNA kit was used to extract genomic DNA from the cultured CD4+ T cells. Oncomine TCR Beta libraries made from cultured CD4+ T cells were pooled using unique dual indexes and sequenced on an Illumina iSeq 100. Processing in the source paper ran as follows. Non-productive sequences were removed, and CDR3s that did not start with C, did not end with F or W, or were shorter than 7 amino acids were discarded. The MANAFEST web application identified antigen-specific clonotypes by comparing peptide-stimulated wells against reference wells and other culture wells. An FDR below 0.05, an odds ratio above 5, and a productive frequency above 0.1% in at least two of three replicate wells were required for clones to be considered positive. A clonotype counted as cross-reactive if it showed significant expansion both in the SARS-CoV-2 spike wells and in at least one common cold coronavirus spike condition. Using R version 3.6.1, CDR3 homology was evaluated through Levenshtein distances (stringdist) along with unrooted phylogenetic trees (ape). TCRdb reprocessed the public reads (quality trimming at Q25 with fastp, clone calling with MiXCR) and kept in-frame beta chains. One record per CDR3 amino acid sequence lists the most common genes and DNA. Here the V and J calls rest on TCRdb's processing, not on the authors' analysis. Present in this sample are about 12,000 distinct CDR3 sequences, 35% to 55% of which were seen just once. Around 18% of the sample lies in the top ten.

This TCR came from a human donor with COVID-19. Sequencing was carried out using cultured CD4+ T cells from blood. Recombination connected TRBV5-4 to TRBJ2-5, with 8 bases in between that match TRBD2. The sequenced DNA is TGTGCCAGCAGCTTTAGTGGACTAGCTGAAGAGACCCAGTACTTC. This sequence encodes CASSFSGLAEETQYF.